This entry concerns a single T cell receptor (beta chain). Disease duration under 2 months; hyperthyroidism patients were aged 18 to 65. Trimming cost V 6 bases and J 4 bases, with 15 bases left between them. The CDR3 sequence is 15 residues long. Germline V gene sequence: CDR1 KGHDR, CDR2 SFDVKD. These data come from a study of T cells in Graves' hyperthyroidism and ophthalmopathy. RNA transcripts provided the source from which TCR beta CDR3 regions were amplified. The HTBI primer set drove a first-round RT-PCR of the TCR CDR3. MiXCR was run by TCRdb on the multiplex PCR reads, yielding one entry per CDR3 protein. The table records a few hundred thousand distinct CDR3 sequences, 40% to 55% of them present only once.

The chain couples TRBV24-1 to TRBJ1-3; D remains unclear. Sequenced sample: peripheral blood or thyroid tissue (not recorded which). The source is a woman aged 18-29 years with Graves' hyperthyroidism. CDR3 amino acids: CATSSAGGSGNTIYF. The DNA of the CDR3 is TGTGCCACCAGTTCTGCGGGAGGCTCGGGAAACACCATATATTTT.